Here is one T cell receptor (beta chain) with its context. V gave up 0 bases and J gave up 1 base, with 19 bases separating them. Germline V lookup: CDR1 MGHRA, CDR2 YSYEKL. The CDR3 loop spans 18 amino acids. The data belong to a study of T-cell reconstitution after alpha-beta-depleted transplantation in children. Unique molecular identifiers were incorporated when the TCRbeta library was constructed. TCRdb analysed the PCR reads with MiXCR anew, one entry per CDR3 protein. In the table there are about 410,000 distinct CDR3 sequences, over 20% of which are singletons. The sequencing here drew on PBMCs from the stem cell graft donor, taken from the stem cell graft. This receptor was taken from a human donor who donated a stem cell graft to a child with acute myeloid leukemia. This chain connects TRBV4-1 to TRBJ2-7; tentatively, D is TRBD2 (6 bases). The CDR3 reads CASSQDYLATSLSYEQYF. Written as DNA, the CDR3 is TGCGCCAGCAGCCAAGACTATCTAGCGACTTCCCTGTCCTACGAGCAGTACTTC.